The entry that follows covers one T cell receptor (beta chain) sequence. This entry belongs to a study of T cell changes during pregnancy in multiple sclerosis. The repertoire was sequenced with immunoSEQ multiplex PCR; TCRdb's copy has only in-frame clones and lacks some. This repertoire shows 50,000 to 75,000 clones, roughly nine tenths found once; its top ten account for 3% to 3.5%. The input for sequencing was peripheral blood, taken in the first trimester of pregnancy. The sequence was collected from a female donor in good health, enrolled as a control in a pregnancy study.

The CDR3 loop is CASSPTGQGGEKLFF. In DNA, the CDR3 is TGCGCCAGCAGTCCGACAGGGCAGGGTGGGGAAAAACTGTTTTTT. The gene calls are TRBV5-1 and TRBJ1-4; 7 positions match TRBD1. J gave up 8 bases and V 5 bases, and 12 bases lay outside the gene matches. The CDR3 is 15 amino acids. The germline CDR1 and CDR2 sequences are SGHRS and YFSETQ.